This T cell receptor beta chain appears in the sequencing data of a study of CD4+ T cells in melanoma. Germline assignment: CDR1 DFQATT and CDR2 SNEGSKA (reference sequence). V was shortened by 6 bases and J by 6 bases, with 10 bases between the two germline ends. The CDR3 covers 11 residues. Concerning this clone itself: Antigen unknown.

Whole-study findings and limits: In melanoma, neoantigen-specific CD4+ T cells reportedly differed in differentiation state. A reported correlation linked neoantigen-specific CD4+ T cells to CD8+, macrophage and B cell function.

Data came from immunoSEQ multiplex PCR; TCRdb stores just in-frame clones and leaves some out. This sample has about 50,000 clones, with about 88% found just once. The rearrangement uses TRBV20-1 and TRBJ2-3; D remains unclear. Sequenced: peripheral blood. This receptor was obtained from a human donor with melanoma. CDR3 residues: CSAVDRDTQYF. CDR3 DNA: TGCAGTGCCGTAGATCGGGATACGCAGTATTTT.